This entry concerns a single T cell receptor beta chain. The authors' processing: From reference gene primer amplification, estimates of nucleated cell counts were derived. Method: immunoSEQ multiplex PCR; TCRdb's copy keeps in-frame clones and lacks some. The DNA gave D and trimming, while V, J and clone size come from that table. This table has approximately 120,000 clones, around nine tenths appearing once. The data originate from a study of blood T cell repertoires in COVID-19. The wider study: Both acute and convalescent COVID-19 samples were obtained from the United States, Italy and Spain. T cells, B-cell-depleted T cells, or PBMCs supplied cDNA or gDNA.

Germline V gene lookup returns CDR1 SQVTM and CDR2 ANQGSEA. Trimming took off 6 bases at V and 1 base at J, with 10 bases between the two ends. This CDR3 is built from 12 residues. The sample consisted of peripheral blood. The rearrangement joins TRBV29-1 to TRBJ2-7; D perhaps matches TRBD1 (5 bases). This sequence originates from a human donor with acute or convalescent COVID-19. The donor label of this sample is uncertain. The CDR3 loop reads CSVETGSYEQYF. Here the CDR3 DNA reads TGCAGCGTGGAAACAGGATCCTACGAGCAGTACTTC.